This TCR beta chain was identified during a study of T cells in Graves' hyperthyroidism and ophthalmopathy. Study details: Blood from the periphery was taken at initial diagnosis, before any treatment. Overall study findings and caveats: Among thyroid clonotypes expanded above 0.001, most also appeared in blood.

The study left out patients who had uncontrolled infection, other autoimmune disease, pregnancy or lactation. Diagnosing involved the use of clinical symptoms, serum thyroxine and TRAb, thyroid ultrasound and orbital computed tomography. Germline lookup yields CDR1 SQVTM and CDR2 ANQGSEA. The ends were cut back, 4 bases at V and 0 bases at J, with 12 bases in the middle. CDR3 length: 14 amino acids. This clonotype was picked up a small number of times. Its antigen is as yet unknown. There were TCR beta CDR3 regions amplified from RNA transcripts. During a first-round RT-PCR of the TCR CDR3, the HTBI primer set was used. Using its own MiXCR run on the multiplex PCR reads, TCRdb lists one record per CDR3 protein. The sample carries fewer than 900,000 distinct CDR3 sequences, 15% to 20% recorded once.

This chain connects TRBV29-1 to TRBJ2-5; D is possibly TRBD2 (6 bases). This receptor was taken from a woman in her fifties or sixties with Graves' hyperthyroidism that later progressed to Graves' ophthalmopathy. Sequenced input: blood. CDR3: CSVVGGEYQETQYF. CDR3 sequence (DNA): TGCAGCGTTGTGGGCGGGGAGTACCAAGAGACCCAGTACTTC.